A selection of T cell receptor beta chains follows, all from one sample in a study of cytomegalovirus exposure and HLA in healthy donors. Generated by immunoSEQ multiplex PCR, the TCRdb table keeps only in-frame clones and is missing some. The sample carries 95,000 to 130,000 clones, around 70% recorded once. The sequencing sample was made of PBMCs. The receptor source for this set is a woman between 18 and 29 years old in good health and CMV-seronegative. CDR3s include the opening cysteine and the closing phenylalanine or tryptophan. Each record gives: J gene, clone size, D gene, V gene, CDR3 protein, CDR3 DNA. A D gene is named only where the DNA matches it firmly. Part of the rows lack a size; the others show once, few, many or a class for expanded clones.

J gene: TRBJ2-7; clone size: .; D gene: TRBD1; V gene: TRBV5-8; CDR3 protein: CASTTGGWDEQYF; CDR3 DNA: TGTGCCAGCACCACAGGGGGCTGGGACGAGCAGTACTTC
J gene: TRBJ2-2; clone size: .; D gene: .; V gene: TRBV6-1; CDR3 protein: CASSGNLAPGELFF; CDR3 DNA: TGTGCCAGCAGTGGCAACTTAGCCCCCGGGGAGCTGTTTTTT
J gene: TRBJ1-2; clone size: few; D gene: TRBD1; V gene: TRBV7-3; CDR3 protein: CASSLTGGDGYTF; CDR3 DNA: TGTGCCAGCAGCTTGACAGGGGGCGATGGCTACACCTTC
J gene: TRBJ1-2; clone size: few; D gene: .; V gene: TRBV19; CDR3 protein: CASSIGGKEGPGYGYTF; CDR3 DNA: TGTGCCAGTAGTATTGGGGGCAAGGAAGGACCGGGCTATGGCTACACCTTC
J gene: TRBJ1-2; clone size: .; D gene: TRBD1; V gene: TRBV6-5; CDR3 protein: CASSPDRGRFGYTF; CDR3 DNA: TGTGCCAGCAGCCCGGACAGGGGTCGGTTTGGCTACACCTTC
J gene: TRBJ2-5; clone size: .; D gene: TRBD2; V gene: TRBV7-2; CDR3 protein: CASSLVAGGPRTQYF; CDR3 DNA: TGTGCCAGCAGCTTAGTGGCGGGGGGGCCAAGGACCCAGTACTTC
J gene: TRBJ2-2; clone size: .; D gene: .; V gene: TRBV4-1; CDR3 protein: CASSPEANTGELFF; CDR3 DNA: TGCGCCAGCAGCCCCGAGGCGAACACCGGGGAGCTGTTTTTT
J gene: TRBJ1-4; clone size: .; D gene: .; V gene: TRBV5-1; CDR3 protein: CASSLQGGNEKLFF; CDR3 DNA: TGCGCCAGCAGCCTGCAGGGAGGAAATGAAAAACTGTTTTTT
J gene: TRBJ1-5; clone size: .; D gene: .; V gene: TRBV10-3; CDR3 protein: CAIRRGEGNQPQHF; CDR3 DNA: TGTGCCATCCGCCGGGGGGAGGGCAATCAGCCCCAGCATTTT
J gene: TRBJ2-7; clone size: .; D gene: TRBD2; V gene: TRBV4-1; CDR3 protein: CASSLTSGGSYEQYF; CDR3 DNA: TGCGCCAGCAGTCTCACTAGCGGGGGATCCTACGAGCAGTACTTC
J gene: TRBJ1-1; clone size: .; D gene: .; V gene: TRBV6-5; CDR3 protein: CASRWEMNTEAFF; CDR3 DNA: TGTGCCAGCAGATGGGAGATGAACACTGAAGCTTTCTTT
J gene: TRBJ2-1; clone size: once; D gene: TRBD2; V gene: TRBV7-3; CDR3 protein: CASSSGLGNNEQFF; CDR3 DNA: TGTGCCAGCAGCTCGGGACTAGGCAACAATGAGCAGTTCTTC
J gene: TRBJ2-7; clone size: .; D gene: .; V gene: TRBV28; CDR3 protein: CASSFPSGGGSYEQYF; CDR3 DNA: TGTGCCAGCAGTTTCCCGTCCGGCGGGGGCAGCTACGAGCAGTACTTC
J gene: TRBJ1-5; clone size: .; D gene: .; V gene: TRBV16; CDR3 protein: CASSQSISGKREYQPQHF; CDR3 DNA: TGTGCCAGCAGCCAATCAATCTCCGGAAAGAGGGAATATCAGCCCCAGCATTTT
J gene: TRBJ1-1; clone size: few; D gene: .; V gene: TRBV6-1; CDR3 protein: CASTGGITEAFF; CDR3 DNA: TGTGCCAGCACTGGAGGGATCACTGAAGCTTTCTTT
J gene: TRBJ1-6; clone size: .; D gene: TRBD1; V gene: TRBV2; CDR3 protein: CASSGTYRGSSYNSPLHF; CDR3 DNA: TGTGCCAGCAGTGGGACATACAGGGGGAGCTCCTATAATTCACCCCTCCACTTT
J gene: TRBJ2-7; clone size: few; D gene: TRBD1; V gene: TRBV11-2; CDR3 protein: CASSLDRDRGIKYF; CDR3 DNA: TGTGCCAGCAGCTTAGACCGGGACAGGGGAATAAAGTACTTC